A selection of T cell receptor beta chains follows, all from one sample in a study of blood T cell repertoires in COVID-19. Profiling relied on immunoSEQ multiplex PCR, and the TCRdb table lists in-frame clones only, not all of them. The top ten hold more than 9.5% of the sample, which has under 150,000 clones, approximately 82% seen once. The sample taken for sequencing was peripheral blood. The receptors were gathered from a man in his forties with active or convalescent COVID-19. Both conserved end residues are part of each CDR3. A D gene is named only where the DNA matches it firmly. A row's size may be missing; if present it is once, few, many or a size class.

length: 15; size: .; J: TRBJ2-5; V: TRBV6-6; D: TRBD2; CDR3: CASSYMAGGRETQYF; DNA: TGTGCCAGCAGTTACATGGCGGGGGGGCGAGAGACCCAGTACTTC
length: 16; size: once; J: TRBJ1-6; V: TRBV6-1; D: .; CDR3: CASSGQGSSYNSPLHF; DNA: TGTGCCAGCAGTGGCCAGGGGAGCTCCTATAATTCACCCCTCCACTTT
length: 13; size: .; J: TRBJ1-1; V: TRBV19; D: .; CDR3: CASSIMTITEAFF; DNA: TGTGCCAGTAGTATAATGACAATCACTGAAGCTTTCTTT
length: 15; size: few; J: TRBJ2-5; V: TRBV18; D: TRBD2; CDR3: CASSQTSGDSETQYF; DNA: TGTGCCAGCTCACAGACTAGCGGGGATTCGGAGACCCAGTACTTC
length: 13; size: once; J: TRBJ2-7; V: TRBV7-6; D: .; CDR3: CASSLTSSYEQYF; DNA: TGTGCCAGCAGCTTGACATCCTCCTACGAGCAGTACTTC
length: 14; size: .; J: TRBJ2-3; V: TRBV5-6; D: .; CDR3: CASSLAVGTDTQYF; DNA: TGTGCCAGCAGCTTGGCGGTGGGCACAGATACGCAGTATTTT
length: 12; size: .; J: TRBJ1-4; V: TRBV6-1; D: .; CDR3: CASSEGREKLFF; DNA: TGTGCCAGCAGTGAGGGCAGGGAAAAACTGTTTTTT
length: 15; size: once; J: TRBJ2-1; V: TRBV18; D: .; CDR3: CASSLGQVGLNEQFF; DNA: TGTGCCAGCTCGCTTGGGCAGGTCGGTCTCAATGAGCAGTTCTTC
length: 14; size: .; J: TRBJ1-6; V: TRBV7-8; D: .; CDR3: CASSSTGSFSPLHF; DNA: TGTGCCAGCAGCTCTACAGGTTCTTTTTCACCCCTCCACTTT
length: 14; size: .; J: TRBJ1-1; V: TRBV5-4; D: TRBD1; CDR3: CASSTGQGTTEAFF; DNA: TGTGCCAGCAGCACTGGACAGGGAACCACTGAAGCTTTCTTT
length: 14; size: many; J: TRBJ1-6; V: TRBV7-2; D: .; CDR3: CASRTGLPNSPLHF; DNA: TGTGCCAGCAGGACGGGACTCCCGAATTCACCCCTCCACTTT
length: 13; size: once; J: TRBJ2-3; V: TRBV19; D: .; CDR3: CASSLVFGDTQYF; DNA: TGTGCCAGTAGTTTAGTATTCGGAGATACGCAGTATTTT
length: 17; size: few; J: TRBJ1-1; V: TRBV7-2; D: .; CDR3: CASSPRGGGMSSTEAFF; DNA: TGTGCCAGCAGCCCCCGAGGTGGGGGGATGTCCAGCACTGAAGCTTTCTTT
length: 12; size: .; J: TRBJ1-2; V: TRBV4-3; D: .; CDR3: CASSQVSGSYTF; DNA: TGCGCCAGCAGCCAAGTATCCGGGAGCTACACCTTC
length: 13; size: .; J: TRBJ2-7; V: TRBV5-4; D: .; CDR3: CASSPGSESEQYF; DNA: TGTGCCAGCAGCCCCGGGTCCGAGAGTGAGCAGTACTTC
length: 14; size: .; J: TRBJ1-1; V: TRBV6-6; D: .; CDR3: CASIGAGLKTEAFF; DNA: TGTGCCAGCATTGGGGCGGGACTAAAGACTGAAGCTTTCTTT
length: 16; size: .; J: TRBJ2-2; V: TRBV29-1; D: TRBD2; CDR3: CSVVLAGGLSPGELFF; DNA: TGCAGCGTGGTTCTCGCGGGGGGCCTAAGCCCCGGGGAGCTGTTTTTT
length: 14; size: .; J: TRBJ1-1; V: TRBV4-2; D: TRBD1; CDR3: CASSQDREDTEAFF; DNA: TGTGCCAGCAGCCAGGACAGGGAGGACACTGAAGCTTTCTTT
length: 15; size: few; J: TRBJ2-4; V: TRBV2; D: TRBD1; CDR3: CASSGGTGGKNIQYF; DNA: TGTGCCAGCAGTGGGGGGACAGGGGGCAAAAACATTCAGTACTTC
length: 13; size: .; J: TRBJ1-1; V: TRBV18; D: .; CDR3: CASSPTTGAEAFF; DNA: TGTGCCAGCTCACCAACAACGGGGGCTGAAGCTTTCTTT
length: 15; size: .; J: TRBJ2-2; V: TRBV4-1; D: .; CDR3: CASSQEGGMSGELFF; DNA: TGCGCCAGCAGCCAAGAGGGCGGGATGTCCGGGGAGCTGTTTTTT
length: 13; size: .; J: TRBJ1-4; V: TRBV6-5; D: .; CDR3: CASSFREGEKLFF; DNA: TGTGCCAGCAGTTTCAGGGAAGGCGAAAAACTGTTTTTT
length: 14; size: .; J: TRBJ2-2; V: TRBV25-1; D: TRBD1; CDR3: CASRPGGISGELFF; DNA: TGTGCCAGCAGGCCAGGGGGAATTTCCGGGGAGCTGTTTTTT
length: 14; size: .; J: TRBJ1-3; V: TRBV30; D: .; CDR3: CAWTLGGAGNTIYF; DNA: TGTGCCTGGACCCTGGGCGGGGCTGGAAACACCATATATTTT
length: 16; size: .; J: TRBJ2-2; V: TRBV6-4; D: TRBD2; CDR3: CASSLAGGLNTGELFF; DNA: TGTGCCAGCTCCTTAGCGGGGGGGCTGAACACCGGGGAGCTGTTTTTT
length: 12; size: .; J: TRBJ1-1; V: TRBV10-3; D: TRBD1; CDR3: CAIRSQGISAFF; DNA: TGTGCCATCAGGTCACAGGGGATCTCCGCTTTCTTT
length: 13; size: .; J: TRBJ1-1; V: TRBV27; D: .; CDR3: CASRQTGSTEAFF; DNA: TGTGCCAGCAGACAAACAGGGTCCACTGAAGCTTTCTTT
length: 14; size: .; J: TRBJ2-7; V: TRBV6-2/TRBV6-3; D: TRBD2; CDR3: CASSPRRGSYEQYF; DNA: TGTGCCAGCAGTCCGAGGCGGGGGTCCTACGAGCAGTACTTC
length: 15; size: .; J: TRBJ1-5; V: TRBV9; D: .; CDR3: CASSRGLEGNQPQHF; DNA: TGTGCCAGCTCCAGGGGTTTAGAGGGCAATCAGCCCCAGCATTTT
length: 15; size: .; J: TRBJ1-5; V: TRBV12-5; D: TRBD1; CDR3: CASGLGQGSNQPQHF; DNA: TGTGCTAGTGGTTTGGGACAGGGGAGCAATCAGCCCCAGCATTTT
length: 15; size: .; J: TRBJ2-5; V: TRBV2; D: .; CDR3: CASIGGAIGEETQYF; DNA: TGTGCCAGCATCGGCGGGGCGATAGGTGAGGAGACCCAGTACTTC